The source of this T cell receptor beta chain is a study of blood T cell repertoires in COVID-19. The V gene lost 3 bases and the J gene lost 2 bases, with 11 bases spanning the gap. Germline V lookup: CDR1 ENHRY, CDR2 SYGVKD. CDR3 length: 14 amino acids. Sequencing used immunoSEQ multiplex PCR; TCRdb keeps in-frame clones, though not all of them. The sample lists about 95,000 clones, around 87% seen once, with approximately 17% in the top ten. The J gene is TRBJ2-7, the V gene TRBV10-3; a possible D gene is TRBD1 (6 bases). The sequence was collected from a human donor in a cohort sampled during active COVID-19. The sample comprised peripheral blood. In nucleotides, the CDR3 is TGTGCCATCAGTGAAGGGGGTCCCGCCTACGAGCAGTACTTC. Translating gives CAISEGGPAYEQYF.